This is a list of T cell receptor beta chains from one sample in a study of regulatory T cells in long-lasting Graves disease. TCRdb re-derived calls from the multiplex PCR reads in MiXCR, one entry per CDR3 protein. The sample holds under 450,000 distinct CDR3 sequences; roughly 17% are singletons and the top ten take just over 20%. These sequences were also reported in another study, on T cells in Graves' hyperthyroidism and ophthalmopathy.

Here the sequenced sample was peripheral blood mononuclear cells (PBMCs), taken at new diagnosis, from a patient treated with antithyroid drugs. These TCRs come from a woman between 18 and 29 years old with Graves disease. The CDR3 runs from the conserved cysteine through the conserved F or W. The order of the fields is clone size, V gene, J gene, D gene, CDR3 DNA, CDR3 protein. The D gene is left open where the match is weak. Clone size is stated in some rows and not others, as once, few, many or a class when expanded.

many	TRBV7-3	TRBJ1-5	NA	TGTGCCAGCAGCTTACATAGGGACCAGCCCCAGCATTTT	CASSLHRDQPQHF
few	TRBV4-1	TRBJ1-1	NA	TGCGCCAGCAGCCAAGAGAGGGGTAACCCTGAAGCTTTCTTT	CASSQERGNPEAFF
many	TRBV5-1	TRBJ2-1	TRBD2	TGCGCCAGCAGGCTTCTAGCGGAAAACAATGAGCAGTTCTTC	CASRLLAENNEQFF
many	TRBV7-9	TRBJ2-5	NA	TGTGCCAGCAGCTTAGTAAGAGGGATTCCAGAGACCCAGTACTTC	CASSLVRGIPETQYF
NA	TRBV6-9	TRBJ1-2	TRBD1	TGTGCCAGCAGTTACTCCGGGACAGGGGGCGTCACCTTC	CASSYSGTGGVTF
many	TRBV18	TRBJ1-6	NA	TGTGCCAGCTCACTGAGGACGGTACCAAATTCACCCCTCCACTTT	CASSLRTVPNSPLHF
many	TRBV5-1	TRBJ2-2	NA	TGCGCCAGCAGCAGACGAGGCGAAGAGACCGGGGAGCTGTTTTTT	CASSRRGEETGELFF
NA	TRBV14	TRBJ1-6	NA	TGTGCCAGCAGCCAGAGGGCTAATTCACCCCTCCACTTT	CASSQRANSPLHF
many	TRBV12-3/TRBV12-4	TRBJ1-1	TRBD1	TGTGCCAGCAGATGGACAGGGGCCTCTGAAGCTTTCTTT	CASRWTGASEAFF
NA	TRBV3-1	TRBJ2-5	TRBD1	TGTGCCAGCAGCCAATTCCCCGGACAGGGTGGGGTGGTCGGGGAGACCCAGTACTTC	CASSQFPGQGGVVGETQYF
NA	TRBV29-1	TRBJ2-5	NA	TGCAGCGGAGCCGCTGGGGCTGAGACCCAGTACTTC	CSGAAGAETQYF
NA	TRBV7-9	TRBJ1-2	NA	TGTGCCAACAGCTTACAGGGTCCCAACTATGGCTACACCTTC	CANSLQGPNYGYTF
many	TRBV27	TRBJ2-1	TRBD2	TGTGCCAGCAGTTTAGCCCCACTAGCGGGAGGGATTAACACCTACAATGAGCAGTTCTTC	CASSLAPLAGGINTYNEQFF
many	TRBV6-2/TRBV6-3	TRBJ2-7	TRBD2	TGTGCCAGCACCCCGCCAGGCGCGGGAGGGCGCTACGAGCAGTACTTC	CASTPPGAGGRYEQYF
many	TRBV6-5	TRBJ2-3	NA	TGTGCCAGCAGTTGGGAGTACACAGATACGCAGTATTTT	CASSWEYTDTQYF
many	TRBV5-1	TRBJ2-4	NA	TGCGCCAGCAGCTTAGTGTCTGGGTCCGCCAAAAACATTCAGTACTTC	CASSLVSGSAKNIQYF
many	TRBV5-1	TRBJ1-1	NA	TGCGCCAGCAACCGGGGGGACACTGAAGCTTTCTTT	CASNRGDTEAFF
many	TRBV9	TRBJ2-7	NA	TGTGCCAGCAGCGAGGGGGACACTGCGGCCGAGCAGTACTTC	CASSEGDTAAEQYF
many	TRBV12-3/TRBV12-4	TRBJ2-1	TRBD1	TGTGCCAGCAGTTCCCGGGACAGCCTCTACAATGAGCAGTTCTTC	CASSSRDSLYNEQFF
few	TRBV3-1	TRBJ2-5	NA	TGTGCCAGCAGCCAAGCAAATGGACTTGGAAAGACCCAGTACTTC	CASSQANGLGKTQYF
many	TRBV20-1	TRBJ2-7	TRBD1	TGCAGTGCAGTAGACAGGGTTTCCTACGAGCAGTACTTC	CSAVDRVSYEQYF
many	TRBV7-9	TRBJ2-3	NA	TGTGCCAGCAGCCACCAGACATTGGGAGATACGCAGTATTTT	CASSHQTLGDTQYF
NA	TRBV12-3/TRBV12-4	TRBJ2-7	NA	TGTGCCAGCAGTTTAGTCAGCAGGGACTACGAGCAGTACTTC	CASSLVSRDYEQYF
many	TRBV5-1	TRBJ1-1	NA	TGCGCCAGCAGCTTGGTACGGGGGGGCGACACTGAAGCTTTCTTT	CASSLVRGGDTEAFF
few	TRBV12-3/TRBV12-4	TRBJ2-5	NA	TGTGCCAGCAGTTTTGCGGCGGGGGAGACCCAGTACTTC	CASSFAAGETQYF
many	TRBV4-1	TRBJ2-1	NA	TGCGCCAGCAGCCAAGTGGGACAAATATACAATGAGCAGTTCTTC	CASSQVGQIYNEQFF